Included here is one TCR beta chain sequence, with context. The antigen it binds to is not known. No qualities accompany the bases; no much larger clone lies one base away. In the prospective study, participants were roughly 18 to 89 years old, resided in 20 to 30 geographic areas of the United States, and were enrolled through a virtual design. In the prospective study, participants were assigned to cohorts based on the clinical history participants reported in a screening survey and a study questionnaire. In the prospective study, mobile phlebotomists collected whole blood, serum and a nasopharyngeal or oropharyngeal swab from each participant. Additional blood draws and questionnaires over an approximately two-month period could optionally be provided by prospective study participants. Prospective study blood samples were shipped either frozen or at room temperature before DNA extraction. TCRbeta CDR3 regions were amplified from genomic DNA by means of the immunoSEQ Assay, a bias-controlled multiplex PCR. On the authors' methods: The number of nucleated cells in each sample was estimated from the amplification of reference gene primers within the assay. To quantify the absolute abundance of each unique TCRbeta CDR3 rearrangement, sequence reads were collapsed and filtered. For each sample, productive Simpson clonality was calculated by taking the square root of Simpson's diversity index across productive rearrangements. Here the immuneACCESS table is served through TCRdb, limited to in-frame sequences with V and J called. Missing clones are a known gap in these copies; in checked studies unresolved V genes cover under half, and the rest lacks a known reason. V and J calls and clone size are as listed in that table; D and trimming were resolved from the DNA. A total of under 500,000 clones appear in this sample, 87% of them only once. The ten largest clones take up approximately 2% of the sample.

These data originate in a study of blood T cell repertoires in COVID-19 (dated by TCRdb to 2018 to 2020). Notes on the research overall: Collaborator samples came from the United States, Italy and Spain and covered acute and convalescent phases of COVID-19. The samples were drawn from two sources: the first 160 participants of the ongoing ImmuneRACE study, and 1,254 subjects contributed by 6 global collaborators. The repertoires were released in a freely available public database meant as a resource for research on the immune response to SARS-CoV-2. The prospective study material was composed of cDNA or gDNA derived from T cells, B-cell-depleted T cells, or PBMCs. Subjects who had been exposed to COVID-19, were actively infected with it, or had recovered from it provided the deeply sampled blood TCRbeta repertoires that made up the dataset. Where available, HLA class I and class II types were taken from metadata supplied by the sample provider and were not determined by assay-based typing. A de-identified subject ID, COVID-19 status, age in years and sex were almost always included in the sample metadata.

What the study reported, not specific to this receptor: The quantity of clinical and demographic metadata differed by source and by participant and was supplied without curation.

V loses 0 bases, J loses 6 bases, and the germline ends lie 12 bases apart. From the cysteine up to the phenylalanine, the CDR3 has a length of 14 residues. CDR3 DNA is the only sequence kept; it has 42 bases, read in frame from the first base. CDR1 and CDR2 are read off the germline V gene as SGHNT and YENEEA. The sample comprised PBMCs or T cells enriched from blood (not recorded which). The sequence joins TRBV11-3 to TRBJ2-7; perhaps TRBD1 is the D gene, with 5 bases matching. This receptor was obtained from a woman younger than 35 with acute COVID-19. The CDR3 loop reads CASSLDPGQGEQYF. The DNA is TGTGCCAGCAGCTTAGATCCAGGACAAGGCGAGCAGTACTTC.